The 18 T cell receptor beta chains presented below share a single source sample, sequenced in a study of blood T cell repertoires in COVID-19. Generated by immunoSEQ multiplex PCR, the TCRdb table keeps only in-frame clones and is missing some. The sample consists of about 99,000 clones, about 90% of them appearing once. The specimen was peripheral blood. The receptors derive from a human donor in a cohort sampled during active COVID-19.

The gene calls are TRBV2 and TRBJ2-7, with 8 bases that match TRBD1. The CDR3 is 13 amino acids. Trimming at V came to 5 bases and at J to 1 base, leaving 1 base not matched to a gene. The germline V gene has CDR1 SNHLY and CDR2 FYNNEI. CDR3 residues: CASSRDRSYEQYF. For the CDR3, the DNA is TGTGCCAGCAGTCGGGACAGGTCCTACGAGCAGTACTTC. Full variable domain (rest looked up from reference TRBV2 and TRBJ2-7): EPEVTQTPSHQVTQMGQEVILRCVPISNHLYFYWYRQILGQKVEFLVSFYNNEISEKSEIFDDQFSVERPDGSNFTLKIRSTKLEDSAMYFCASSRDRSYEQYFGPGTRLTVT.

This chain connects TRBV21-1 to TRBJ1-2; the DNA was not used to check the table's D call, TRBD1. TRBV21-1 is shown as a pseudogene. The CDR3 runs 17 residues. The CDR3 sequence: CASSDDSHSAMPYGYTF. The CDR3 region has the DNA TGTGCCAGCAGCGATGACAGTCATTCAGCTATGCCCTATGGCTACACCTTC.

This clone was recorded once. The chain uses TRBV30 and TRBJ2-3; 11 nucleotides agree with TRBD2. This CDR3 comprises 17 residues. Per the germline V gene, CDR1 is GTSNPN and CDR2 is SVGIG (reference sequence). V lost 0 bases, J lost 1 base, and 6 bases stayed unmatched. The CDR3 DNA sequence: TGTGCCTGGAGTGTACAGCTAGCGGGGGGCCGCACAGATACGCAGTATTTT. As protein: CAWSVQLAGGRTDTQYF.

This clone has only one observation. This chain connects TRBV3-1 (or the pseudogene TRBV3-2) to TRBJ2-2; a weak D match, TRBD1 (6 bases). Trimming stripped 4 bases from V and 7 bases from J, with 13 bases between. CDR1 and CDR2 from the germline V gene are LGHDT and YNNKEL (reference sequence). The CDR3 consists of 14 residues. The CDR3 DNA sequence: TGTGCCAGCAGCCCTGGGGGCTTTGACGGGGAGCTGTTTTTT. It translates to CASSPGGFDGELFF.

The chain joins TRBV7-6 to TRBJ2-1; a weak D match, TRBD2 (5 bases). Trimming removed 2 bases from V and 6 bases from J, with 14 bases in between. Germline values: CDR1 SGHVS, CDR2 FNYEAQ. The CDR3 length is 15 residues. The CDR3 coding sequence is TGTGCCAGCAGCTTAAAGCGGAATGGAGGCAATGAGCAGTTCTTC. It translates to CASSLKRNGGNEQFF.

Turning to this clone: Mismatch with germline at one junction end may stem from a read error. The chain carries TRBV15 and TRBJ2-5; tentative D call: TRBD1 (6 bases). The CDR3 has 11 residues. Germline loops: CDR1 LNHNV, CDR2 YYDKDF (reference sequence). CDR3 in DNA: TGTGCCACCAGCAGAGATCAGGGGACGCACTTC. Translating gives CATSRDQGTHF. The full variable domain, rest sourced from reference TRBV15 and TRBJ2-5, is DAMVIQNPRYQVTQFGKPVTLSCSQTLNHNVMYWYQQKSSQAPKLLFHYYDKDFNNEADTPDNFQSRRPNTSFCFLDIRSPGLGDTAMYLCATSRDQGTHFGPGTRLLVL.

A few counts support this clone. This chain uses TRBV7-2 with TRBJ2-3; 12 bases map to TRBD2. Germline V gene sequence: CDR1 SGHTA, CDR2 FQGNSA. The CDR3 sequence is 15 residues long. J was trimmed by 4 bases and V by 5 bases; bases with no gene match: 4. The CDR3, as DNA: TGTGCCAGCAGCGTTCGACTAGCGGGAGCAGATACGCAGTATTTT. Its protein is CASSVRLAGADTQYF.

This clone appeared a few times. Here the CDR3 DNA reads TGTGCCAGCAGTCAAGGACAGGGTAACACCGGGGAGCTGTTTTTT. Its translation is CASSQGQGNTGELFF. V is TRBV11-3 and J is TRBJ2-2, with 8 bases lining up with TRBD1. Germline trimming cut 6 bases from V and 2 bases from J; bases unmatched to any gene: 5. Germline CDR1 SGHNT, CDR2 YENEEA. The CDR3 loop spans 15 amino acids.

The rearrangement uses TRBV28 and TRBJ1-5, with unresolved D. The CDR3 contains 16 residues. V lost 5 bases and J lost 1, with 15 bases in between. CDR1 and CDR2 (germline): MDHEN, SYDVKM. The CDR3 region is CASSPGPTGSNQPQHF. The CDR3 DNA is TGTGCCAGCAGTCCCGGGCCCACGGGAAGCAATCAGCCCCAGCATTTT. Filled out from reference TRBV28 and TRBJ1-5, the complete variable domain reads DVKVTQSSRYLVKRTGEKVFLECVQDMDHENMFWYRQDPGLGLRLIYFSYDVKMKEKGDIPEGYSVSREKKERFSLILESASTNQTSMYLCASSPGPTGSNQPQHFGDGTRLSIL.

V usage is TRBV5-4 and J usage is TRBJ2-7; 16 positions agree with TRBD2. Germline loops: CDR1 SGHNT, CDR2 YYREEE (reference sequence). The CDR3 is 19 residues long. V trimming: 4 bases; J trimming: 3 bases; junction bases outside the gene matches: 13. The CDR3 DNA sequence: TGTGCCAGCAGCAGCCCGGGACTAGCGGGAGGGCATGTACGCTACGAGCAGTACTTC. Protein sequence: CASSSPGLAGGHVRYEQYF.

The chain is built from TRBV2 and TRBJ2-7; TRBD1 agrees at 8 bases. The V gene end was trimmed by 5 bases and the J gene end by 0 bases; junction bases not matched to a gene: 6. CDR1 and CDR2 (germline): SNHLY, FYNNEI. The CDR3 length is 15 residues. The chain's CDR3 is CASSQGQASSYEQYF. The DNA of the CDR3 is TGTGCCAGCAGTCAGGGACAGGCGAGCTCCTACGAGCAGTACTTC.

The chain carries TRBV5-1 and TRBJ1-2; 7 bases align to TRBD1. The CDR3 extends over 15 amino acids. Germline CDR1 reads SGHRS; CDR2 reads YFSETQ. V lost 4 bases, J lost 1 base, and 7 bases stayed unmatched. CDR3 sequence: CASSRTGAYNYGYTF. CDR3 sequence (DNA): TGCGCCAGCAGCAGAACAGGGGCATATAACTATGGCTACACCTTC.

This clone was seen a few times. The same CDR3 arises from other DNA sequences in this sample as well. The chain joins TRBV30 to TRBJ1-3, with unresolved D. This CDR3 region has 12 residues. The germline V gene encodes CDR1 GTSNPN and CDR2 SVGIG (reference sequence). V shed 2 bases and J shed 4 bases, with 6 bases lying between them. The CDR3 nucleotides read TGTGCCTGGAGTCGCGGGGGAAACACCATATATTTT. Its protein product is CAWSRGGNTIYF.

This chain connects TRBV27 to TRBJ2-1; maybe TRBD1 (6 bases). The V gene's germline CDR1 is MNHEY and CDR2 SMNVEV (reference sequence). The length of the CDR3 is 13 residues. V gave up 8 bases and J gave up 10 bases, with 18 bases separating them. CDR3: CASGRSPRGEQFF. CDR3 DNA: TGTGCCAGCGGAAGATCCCCGAGGGGGGAGCAGTTCTTC.

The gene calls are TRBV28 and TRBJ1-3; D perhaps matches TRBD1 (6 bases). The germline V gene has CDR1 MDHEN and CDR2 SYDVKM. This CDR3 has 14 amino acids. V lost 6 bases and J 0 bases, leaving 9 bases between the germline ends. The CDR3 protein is CASRMTGSGNTIYF. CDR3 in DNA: TGTGCCAGCAGGATGACAGGCTCTGGAAACACCATATATTTT.

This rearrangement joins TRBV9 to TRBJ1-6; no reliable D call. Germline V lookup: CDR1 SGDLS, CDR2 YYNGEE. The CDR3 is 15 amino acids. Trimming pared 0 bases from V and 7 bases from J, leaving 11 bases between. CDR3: CASSVVAEGNSPLHF. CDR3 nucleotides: TGTGCCAGCAGCGTAGTAGCAGAAGGAAATTCACCCCTCCACTTT.

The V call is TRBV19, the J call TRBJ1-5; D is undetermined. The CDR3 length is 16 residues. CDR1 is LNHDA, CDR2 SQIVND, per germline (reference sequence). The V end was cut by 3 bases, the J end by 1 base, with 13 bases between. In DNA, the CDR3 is TGTGCCAGTAGTATCCAATCGACGGGAAGCAATCAGCCCCAGCATTTT. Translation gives CASSIQSTGSNQPQHF.

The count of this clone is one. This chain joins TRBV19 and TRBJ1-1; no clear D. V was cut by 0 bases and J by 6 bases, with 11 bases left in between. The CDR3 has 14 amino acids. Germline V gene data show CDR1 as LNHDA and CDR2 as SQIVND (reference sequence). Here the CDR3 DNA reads TGTGCCAGTAGTATAGATAGGTGGAGGGCTGAAGCTTTCTTT. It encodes CASSIDRWRAEAFF.